The entry that follows covers one T cell receptor beta chain sequence. Its antigen is currently unknown. These data are taken from a study of cytomegalovirus exposure and HLA in healthy donors. Primers: 60 Vbeta forward and 13 Jbeta reverse. The method was immunoSEQ multiplex PCR; TCRdb's version includes in-frame clones alone and lacks a portion of them. Its clone listing holds under 200,000 clones. Points from the study as a whole: Associated with cytomegalovirus, according to the listing, were approximately 160 TCR beta chains. Sequencing probably produced one cluster of sequence variants that were highly shared. Among the CMV-associated chains, three were confirmed in vitro as specific for CMV antigens.

The source of this sequence is a woman aged 18-29 years in good health and CMV-seropositive. The specimen sequenced was PBMCs.

The DNA for the CDR3 is TGTGCCAGCAGCTTAGTAATGGGACTATACAATGAGCAGTTCTTC. Protein product: CASSLVMGLYNEQFF. V usage is TRBV7-9 and J usage is TRBJ2-1, with TRBD2 matching over 7 bases. The CDR3 length is 15 residues. Germline V gene data show CDR1 as SEHNR and CDR2 as FQNEAQ (reference sequence). After removal of 1 base from V and 4 bases from J, the junction contained 4 bases not matched to a gene.